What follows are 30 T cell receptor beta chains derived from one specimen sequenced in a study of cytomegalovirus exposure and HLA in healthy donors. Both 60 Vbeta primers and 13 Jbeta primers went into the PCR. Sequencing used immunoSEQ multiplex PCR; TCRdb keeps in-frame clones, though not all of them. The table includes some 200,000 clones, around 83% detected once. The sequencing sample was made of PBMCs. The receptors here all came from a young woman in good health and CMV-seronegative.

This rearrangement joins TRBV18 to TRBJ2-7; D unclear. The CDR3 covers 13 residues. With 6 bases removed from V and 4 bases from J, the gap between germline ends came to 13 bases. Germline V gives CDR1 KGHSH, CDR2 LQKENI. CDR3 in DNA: TGTGCCAGCTCCTCACCGAGGATATACGAGCAGTACTTC. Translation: CASSSPRIYEQYF. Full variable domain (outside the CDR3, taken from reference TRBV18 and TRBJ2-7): NAGVMQNPRHLVRRRGQEARLRCSPMKGHSHVYWYRQLPEEGLKFMVYLQKENIIDESGMPKERFSAEFPKEGPSILRIQQVVRGDSAAYFCASSSPRIYEQYFGPGTRLTVT.

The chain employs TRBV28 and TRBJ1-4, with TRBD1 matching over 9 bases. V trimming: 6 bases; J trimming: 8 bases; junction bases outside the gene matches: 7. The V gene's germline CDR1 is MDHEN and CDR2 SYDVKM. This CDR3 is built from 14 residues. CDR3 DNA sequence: TGTGCCAGCAGGGATGACAGGGGGAGCGAAAAACTGTTTTTT. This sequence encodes CASRDDRGSEKLFF.

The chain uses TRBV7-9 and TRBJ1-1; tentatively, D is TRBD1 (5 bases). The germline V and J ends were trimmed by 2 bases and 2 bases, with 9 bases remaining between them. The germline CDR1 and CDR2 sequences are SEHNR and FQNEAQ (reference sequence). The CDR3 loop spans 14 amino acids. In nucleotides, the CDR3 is TGTGCCAGCAGCTTACTAGGGGTTAACACTGAAGCTTTCTTT. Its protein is CASSLLGVNTEAFF.

The DNA of the CDR3 is TGTGCCAGCAGCCCCCCGGAGGGGAGGTTCCAAGAGACCCAGTACTTC. It codes for CASSPPEGRFQETQYF. The chain combines TRBV11-2 with TRBJ2-5; the D gene is possibly TRBD2 (6 bases). The CDR3 totals 16 residues. V gave up 5 bases and J gave up 1 base, with 17 bases separating them. Germline CDR1 reads SGHAT; CDR2 reads FQNNGV.

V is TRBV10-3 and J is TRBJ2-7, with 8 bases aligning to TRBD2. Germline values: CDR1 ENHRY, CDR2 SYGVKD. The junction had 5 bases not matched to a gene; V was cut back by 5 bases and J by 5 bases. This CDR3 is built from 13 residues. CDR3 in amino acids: CAISRGLGDEQYF. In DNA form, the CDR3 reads TGTGCCATCAGTCGGGGACTAGGGGACGAGCAGTACTTC.

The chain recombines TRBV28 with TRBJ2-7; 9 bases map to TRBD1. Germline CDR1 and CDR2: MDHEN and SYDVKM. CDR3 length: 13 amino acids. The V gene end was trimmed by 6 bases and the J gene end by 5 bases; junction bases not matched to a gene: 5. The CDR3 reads CASRRTGEDEQYF. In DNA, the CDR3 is TGTGCCAGCAGAAGGACAGGGGAGGACGAGCAGTACTTC.

CDR3 loop: CASSSTGLNTEAFF. CDR3 nucleotide sequence: TGTGCCAGCAGCTCGACAGGGTTGAACACTGAAGCTTTCTTT. V and J are TRBV7-2 and TRBJ1-1, with TRBD1 identical over 7 bases. With 4 bases clipped from V and 0 bases from J, the junction kept 2 bases outside the gene matches. The V gene's germline CDR1 is SGHTA and CDR2 FQGNSA. The CDR3 runs to 14 residues. The complete variable domain, with remaining parts taken from reference TRBV7-2 and TRBJ1-1, reads GAGVSQSPSNKVTEKGKDVELRCDPISGHTALYWYRQSLGQGLEFLIYFQGNSAPDKSGLPSDRFSAERTGGSVSTLTIQRTQQEDSAVYLCASSSTGLNTEAFFGQGTRLTVV.

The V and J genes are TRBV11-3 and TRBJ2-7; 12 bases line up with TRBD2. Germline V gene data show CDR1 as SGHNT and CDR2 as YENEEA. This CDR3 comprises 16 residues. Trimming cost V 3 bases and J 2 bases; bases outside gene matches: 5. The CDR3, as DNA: TGTGCCAGCAGCTTCCTGCCTAGCGGGAGGGCCTACGAGCAGTACTTC. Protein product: CASSFLPSGRAYEQYF. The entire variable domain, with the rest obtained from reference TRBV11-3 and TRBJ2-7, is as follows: EAGVVQSPRYKIIEKKQPVAFWCNPISGHNTLYWYLQNLGQGPELLIRYENEEAVDDSQLPKDRFSAERLKGVDSTLKIQPAELGDSAVYLCASSFLPSGRAYEQYFGPGTRLTVT.

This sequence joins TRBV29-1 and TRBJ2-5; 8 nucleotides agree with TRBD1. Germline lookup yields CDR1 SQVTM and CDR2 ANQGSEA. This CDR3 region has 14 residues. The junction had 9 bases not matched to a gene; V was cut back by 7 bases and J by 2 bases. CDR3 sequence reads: CSGARDRTQETQYF. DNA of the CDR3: TGCAGCGGAGCGCGGGACAGGACACAAGAGACCCAGTACTTC.

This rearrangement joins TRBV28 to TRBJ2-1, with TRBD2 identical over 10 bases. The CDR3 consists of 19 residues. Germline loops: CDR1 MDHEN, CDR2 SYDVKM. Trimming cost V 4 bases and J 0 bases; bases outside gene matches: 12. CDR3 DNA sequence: TGTGCCAGCAGTTGGTCCCTTAGCGGGAGGACTAGCTCCTACAATGAGCAGTTCTTC. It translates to CASSWSLSGRTSSYNEQFF.

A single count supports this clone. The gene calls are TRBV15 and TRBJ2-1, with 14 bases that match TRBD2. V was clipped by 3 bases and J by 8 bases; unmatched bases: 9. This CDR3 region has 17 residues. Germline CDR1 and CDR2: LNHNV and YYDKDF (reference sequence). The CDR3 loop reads CATSREKGLAGVYEQFF. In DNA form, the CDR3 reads TGTGCCACCAGCAGGGAGAAGGGACTAGCGGGAGTCTATGAGCAGTTCTTC.

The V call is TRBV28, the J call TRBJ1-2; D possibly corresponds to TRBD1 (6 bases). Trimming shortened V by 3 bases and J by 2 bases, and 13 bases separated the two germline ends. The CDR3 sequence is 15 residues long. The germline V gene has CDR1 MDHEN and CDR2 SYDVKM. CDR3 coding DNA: TGTGCCAGCAGTTTCCCCACAGGGTACAACTATGGCTACACCTTC. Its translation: CASSFPTGYNYGYTF.

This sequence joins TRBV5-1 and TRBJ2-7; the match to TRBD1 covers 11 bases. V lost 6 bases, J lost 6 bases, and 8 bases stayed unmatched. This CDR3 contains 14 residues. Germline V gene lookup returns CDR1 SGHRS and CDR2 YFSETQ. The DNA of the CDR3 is TGCGCCAGCAACCCGGGACAGGGGGAAGGCGAGCAGTACTTC. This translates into CASNPGQGEGEQYF.

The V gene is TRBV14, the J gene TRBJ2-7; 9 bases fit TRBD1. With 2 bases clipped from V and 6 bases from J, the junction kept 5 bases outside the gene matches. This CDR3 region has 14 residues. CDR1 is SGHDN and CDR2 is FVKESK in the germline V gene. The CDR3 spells CASSQLGQGSEQYF. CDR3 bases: TGTGCCAGCAGCCAATTGGGACAGGGTAGCGAGCAGTACTTC.

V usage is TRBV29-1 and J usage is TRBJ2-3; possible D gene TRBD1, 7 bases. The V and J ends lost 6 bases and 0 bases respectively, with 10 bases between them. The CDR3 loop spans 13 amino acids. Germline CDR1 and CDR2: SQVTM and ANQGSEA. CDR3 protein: CSVAGQSTDTQYF. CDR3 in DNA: TGCAGCGTCGCGGGACAGAGCACAGATACGCAGTATTTT.

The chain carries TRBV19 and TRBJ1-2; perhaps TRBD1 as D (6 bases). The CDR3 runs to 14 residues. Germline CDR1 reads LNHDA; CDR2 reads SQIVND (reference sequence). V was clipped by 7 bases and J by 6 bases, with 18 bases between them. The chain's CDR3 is CASTGPGHEDGYTF. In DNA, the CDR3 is TGTGCCAGTACCGGGCCGGGACACGAAGATGGCTACACCTTC.

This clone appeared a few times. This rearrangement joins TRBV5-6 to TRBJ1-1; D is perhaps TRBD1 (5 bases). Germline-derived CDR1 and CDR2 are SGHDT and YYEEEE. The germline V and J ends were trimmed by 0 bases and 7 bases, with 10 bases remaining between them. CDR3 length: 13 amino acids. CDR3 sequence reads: CASSLGREDEAFF. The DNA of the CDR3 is TGTGCCAGCAGCTTGGGCAGGGAGGATGAAGCTTTCTTT.

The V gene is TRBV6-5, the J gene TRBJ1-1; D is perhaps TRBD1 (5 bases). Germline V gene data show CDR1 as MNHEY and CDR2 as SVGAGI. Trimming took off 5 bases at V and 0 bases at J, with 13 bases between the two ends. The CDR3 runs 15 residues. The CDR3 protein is CASSPPDKLNTEAFF. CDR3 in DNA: TGTGCCAGCAGTCCCCCGGACAAGCTGAACACTGAAGCTTTCTTT.

In nucleotides, the CDR3 is TGTGCCAGCAGCTTAGGGGACAGGGTTGCCCAAGAGACCCAGTACTTC. Its translation: CASSLGDRVAQETQYF. The J gene is TRBJ2-5, the V gene TRBV7-9, with 9 bases lining up with TRBD1. V gave up 1 base and J gave up 1 base; unmatched junction bases: 4. The CDR3 runs to 16 residues. CDR1 is SEHNR and CDR2 is FQNEAQ in the germline V gene (reference sequence).

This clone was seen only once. DNA for the CDR3: TGTGCCAGCAGTGAACAGGGGGCCTATGGCTACACCTTC. Protein: CASSEQGAYGYTF. The rearrangement links TRBV2 to TRBJ1-2; 8 bases align to TRBD1. The V and J ends lost 2 bases and 4 bases, in that order; junction bases with no gene match: 0. The V gene's germline CDR1 is SNHLY and CDR2 FYNNEI. The CDR3 is made up of 13 amino acids.

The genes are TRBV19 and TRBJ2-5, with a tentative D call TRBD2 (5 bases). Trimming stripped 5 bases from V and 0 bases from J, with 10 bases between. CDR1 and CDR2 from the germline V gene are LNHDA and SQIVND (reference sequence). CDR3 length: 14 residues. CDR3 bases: TGTGCCAGTAGTGGGGAGAAGTACCAAGAGACCCAGTACTTC. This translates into CASSGEKYQETQYF. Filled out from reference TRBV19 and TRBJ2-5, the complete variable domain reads DGGITQSPKYLFRKEGQNVTLSCEQNLNHDAMYWYRQDPGQGLRLIYYSQIVNDFQKGDIAEGYSVSREKKESFPLTVTSAQKNPTAFYLCASSGEKYQETQYFGPGTRLLVL.

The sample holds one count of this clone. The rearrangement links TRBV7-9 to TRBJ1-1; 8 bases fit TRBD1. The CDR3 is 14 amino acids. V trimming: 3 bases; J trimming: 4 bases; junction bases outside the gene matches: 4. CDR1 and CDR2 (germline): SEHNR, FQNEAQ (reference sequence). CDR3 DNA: TGTGCCAGCAGCTTGACAGGGGCGCGCACTGAAGCTTTCTTT. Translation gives CASSLTGARTEAFF.

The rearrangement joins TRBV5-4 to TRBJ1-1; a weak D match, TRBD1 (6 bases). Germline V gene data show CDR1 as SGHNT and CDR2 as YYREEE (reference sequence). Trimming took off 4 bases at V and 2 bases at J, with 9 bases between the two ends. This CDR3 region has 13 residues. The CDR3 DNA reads TGTGCCAGCAGCCCCAGGGGAAACACTGAAGCTTTCTTT. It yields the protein CASSPRGNTEAFF.

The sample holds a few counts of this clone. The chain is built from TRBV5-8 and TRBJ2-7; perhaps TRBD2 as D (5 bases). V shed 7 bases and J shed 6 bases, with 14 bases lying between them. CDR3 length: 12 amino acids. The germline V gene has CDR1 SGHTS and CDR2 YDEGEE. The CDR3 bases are TGTGCCAGCCGGGATAGGGCCGGCGAGCAGTACTTC. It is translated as CASRDRAGEQYF.

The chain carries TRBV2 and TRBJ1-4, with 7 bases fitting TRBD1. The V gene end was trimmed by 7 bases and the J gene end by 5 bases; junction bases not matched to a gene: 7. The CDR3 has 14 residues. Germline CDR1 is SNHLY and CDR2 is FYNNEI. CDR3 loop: CASTPGQTNEKLFF. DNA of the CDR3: TGTGCCAGCACCCCGGGACAGACGAATGAAAAACTGTTTTTT.

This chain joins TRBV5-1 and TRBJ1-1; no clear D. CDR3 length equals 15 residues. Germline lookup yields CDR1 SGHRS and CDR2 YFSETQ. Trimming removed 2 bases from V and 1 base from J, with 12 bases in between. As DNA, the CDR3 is TGCGCCAGCAGCTTCCCAGATAATGCGAACACTGAAGCTTTCTTT. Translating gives CASSFPDNANTEAFF. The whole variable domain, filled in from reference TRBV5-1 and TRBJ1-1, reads KAGVTQTPRYLIKTRGQQVTLSCSPISGHRSVSWYQQTPGQGLQFLFEYFSETQRNKGNFPGRFSGRQFSNSRSEMNVSTLELGDSALYLCASSFPDNANTEAFFGQGTRLTVV.

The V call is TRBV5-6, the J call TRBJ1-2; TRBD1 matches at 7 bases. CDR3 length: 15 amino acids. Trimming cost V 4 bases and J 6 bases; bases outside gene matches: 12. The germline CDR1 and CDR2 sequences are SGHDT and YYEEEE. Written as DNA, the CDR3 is TGTGCCAGCAGCCGTAGGGGGCAGAGGGTCCATGGCTACACCTTC. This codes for CASSRRGQRVHGYTF.

The CDR3 DNA reads as TGTGCCAGCAGCCAGTACACTGAAGCTTTCTTT. Amino acids: CASSQYTEAFF. This chain links TRBV6-5 with TRBJ1-1; D gene unclear. With 6 bases removed from V and 3 bases from J, the gap between germline ends came to 5 bases. Germline CDR1 MNHEY, CDR2 SVGAGI. The CDR3 is 11 residues long.

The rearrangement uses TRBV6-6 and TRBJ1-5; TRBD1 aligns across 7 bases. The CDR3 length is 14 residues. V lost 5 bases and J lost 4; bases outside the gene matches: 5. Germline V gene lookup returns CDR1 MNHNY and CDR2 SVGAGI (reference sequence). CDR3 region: CASSRGQANQPQHF. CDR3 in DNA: TGTGCCAGCAGTCGAGGACAGGCTAATCAGCCCCAGCATTTT.

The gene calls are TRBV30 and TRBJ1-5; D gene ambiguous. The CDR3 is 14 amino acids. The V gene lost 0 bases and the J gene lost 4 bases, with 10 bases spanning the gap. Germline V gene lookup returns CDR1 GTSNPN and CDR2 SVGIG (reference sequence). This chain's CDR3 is CAWSVRGTNQPQHF. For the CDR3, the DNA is TGTGCCTGGAGTGTACGGGGTACTAATCAGCCCCAGCATTTT.